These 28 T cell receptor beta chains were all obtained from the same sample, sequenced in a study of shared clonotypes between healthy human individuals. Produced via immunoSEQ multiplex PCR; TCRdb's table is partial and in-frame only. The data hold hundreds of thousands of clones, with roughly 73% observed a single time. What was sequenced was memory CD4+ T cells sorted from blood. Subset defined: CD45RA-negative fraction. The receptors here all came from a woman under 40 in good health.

This chain's CDR3 is CASSIRAGQGSEAFF. The CDR3 coding sequence is TGTGCCAGTAGTATAAGGGCCGGACAGGGGAGTGAAGCTTTCTTT. The V gene is TRBV19, the J gene TRBJ1-1, with 9 bases fitting TRBD1. The CDR3 runs to 15 residues. Losses at the gene ends were 2 bases for V and 7 bases for J; bases not matched to a gene: 8. CDR1 LNHDA and CDR2 SQIVND come from the germline V gene (reference sequence). Full variable domain (remainder filled in from reference TRBV19 and TRBJ1-1): DGGITQSPKYLFRKEGQNVTLSCEQNLNHDAMYWYRQDPGQGLRLIYYSQIVNDFQKGDIAEGYSVSREKKESFPLTVTSAQKNPTAFYLCASSIRAGQGSEAFFGQGTRLTVV.

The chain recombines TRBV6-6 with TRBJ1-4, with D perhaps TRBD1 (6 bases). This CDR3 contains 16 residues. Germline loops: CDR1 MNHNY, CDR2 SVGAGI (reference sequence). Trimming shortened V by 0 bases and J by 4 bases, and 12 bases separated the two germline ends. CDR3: CASSYSMGGGNEKLFF. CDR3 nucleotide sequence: TGTGCCAGCAGTTACTCGATGGGAGGGGGTAATGAAAAACTGTTTTTT.

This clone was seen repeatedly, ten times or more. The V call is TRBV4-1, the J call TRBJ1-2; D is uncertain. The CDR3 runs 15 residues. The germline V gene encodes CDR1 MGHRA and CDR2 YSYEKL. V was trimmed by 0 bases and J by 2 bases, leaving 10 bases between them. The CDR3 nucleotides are TGCGCCAGCAGCCAAGATCTTGCAGAGAACTATGGCTACACCTTC. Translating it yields CASSQDLAENYGYTF.

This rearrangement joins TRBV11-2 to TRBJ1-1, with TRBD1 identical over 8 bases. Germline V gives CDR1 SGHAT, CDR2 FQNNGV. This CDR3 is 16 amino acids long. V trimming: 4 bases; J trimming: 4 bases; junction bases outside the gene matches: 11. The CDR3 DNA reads TGTGCCAGCAGCTCCAAAATCCGGGACAGGCGCACTGAAGCTTTCTTT. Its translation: CASSSKIRDRRTEAFF.

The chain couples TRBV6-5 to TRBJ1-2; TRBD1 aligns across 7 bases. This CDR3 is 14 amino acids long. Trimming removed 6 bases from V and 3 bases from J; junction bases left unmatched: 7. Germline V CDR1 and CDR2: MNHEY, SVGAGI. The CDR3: CASRQRGLDYGYTF. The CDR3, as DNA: TGTGCCAGCAGGCAGAGGGGGCTGGACTATGGCTACACCTTC.

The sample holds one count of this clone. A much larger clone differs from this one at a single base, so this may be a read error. The CDR3 DNA sequence: TGTGCCAGCAGTGGACAGGGGGACACTGAAGCTTTCTTT. This translates into CASSGQGDTEAFF. The V call is TRBV6-1, the J call TRBJ1-1, with 9 bases matching TRBD1. The ends lost 4 bases at V and 3 bases at J; junction bases unmatched: 0. In germline, CDR1 is MNHNS, CDR2 SASEGT. This CDR3 is built from 13 residues.

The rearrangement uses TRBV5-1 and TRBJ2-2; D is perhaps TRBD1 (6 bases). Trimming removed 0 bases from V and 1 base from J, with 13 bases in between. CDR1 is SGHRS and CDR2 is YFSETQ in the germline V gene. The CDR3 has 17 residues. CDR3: CASSLAPGHGNTGELFF. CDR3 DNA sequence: TGCGCCAGCAGCTTGGCCCCGGGACATGGGAACACCGGGGAGCTGTTTTTT.

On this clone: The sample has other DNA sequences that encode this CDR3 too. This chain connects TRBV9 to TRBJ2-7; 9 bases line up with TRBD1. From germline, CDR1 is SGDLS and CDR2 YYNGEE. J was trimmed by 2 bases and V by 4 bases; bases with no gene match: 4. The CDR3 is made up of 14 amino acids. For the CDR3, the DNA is TGTGCCAGCAGCCTGGGACAGGGCGCCTACGAGCAGTACTTC. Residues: CASSLGQGAYEQYF.

The CDR3 here is CASTRGAGAHYNEQFF. In DNA form, the CDR3 reads TGTGCCAGCACCAGGGGTGCGGGGGCCCATTACAATGAGCAGTTCTTC. The rearrangement links TRBV9 to TRBJ2-1, with D perhaps TRBD2 (7 bases). V lost 6 bases and J lost 4, with 20 bases in between. CDR3 length: 16 amino acids. Germline lookup yields CDR1 SGDLS and CDR2 YYNGEE.

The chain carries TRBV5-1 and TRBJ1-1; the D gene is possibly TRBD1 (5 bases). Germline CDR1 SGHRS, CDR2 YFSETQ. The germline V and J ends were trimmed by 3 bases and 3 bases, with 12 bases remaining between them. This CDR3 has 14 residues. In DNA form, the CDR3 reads TGCGCCAGCAGCTGGGGCCTGGGAGACACTGAAGCTTTCTTT. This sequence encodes CASSWGLGDTEAFF.

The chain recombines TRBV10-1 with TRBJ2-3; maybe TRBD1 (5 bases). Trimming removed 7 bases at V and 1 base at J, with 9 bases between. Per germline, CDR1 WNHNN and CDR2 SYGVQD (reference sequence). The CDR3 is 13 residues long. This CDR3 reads CASTQGGTDTQYF. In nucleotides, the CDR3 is TGCGCCAGCACCCAGGGTGGCACAGATACGCAGTATTTT.

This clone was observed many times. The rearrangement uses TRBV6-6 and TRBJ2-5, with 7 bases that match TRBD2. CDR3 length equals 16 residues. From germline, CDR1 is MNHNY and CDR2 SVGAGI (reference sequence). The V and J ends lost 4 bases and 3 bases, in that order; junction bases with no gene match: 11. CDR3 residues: CASSSRLAGVKETQYF. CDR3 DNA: TGTGCCAGCAGTTCACGACTTGCGGGAGTTAAAGAGACCCAGTACTTC.

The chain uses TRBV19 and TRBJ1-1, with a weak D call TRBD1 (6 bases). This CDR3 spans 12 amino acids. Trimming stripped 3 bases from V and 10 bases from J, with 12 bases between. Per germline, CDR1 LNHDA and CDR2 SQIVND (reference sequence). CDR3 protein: CASSISNRVAFF. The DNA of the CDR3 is TGTGCCAGTAGTATTTCGAACAGGGTAGCTTTCTTT.

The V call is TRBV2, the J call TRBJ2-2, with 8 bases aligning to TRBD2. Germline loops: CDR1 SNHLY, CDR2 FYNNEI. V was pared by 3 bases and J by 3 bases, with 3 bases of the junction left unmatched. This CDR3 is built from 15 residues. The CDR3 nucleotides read TGTGCCAGCAGTGAGCCAGCGGGAGACACCGGGGAGCTGTTTTTT. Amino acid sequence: CASSEPAGDTGELFF.

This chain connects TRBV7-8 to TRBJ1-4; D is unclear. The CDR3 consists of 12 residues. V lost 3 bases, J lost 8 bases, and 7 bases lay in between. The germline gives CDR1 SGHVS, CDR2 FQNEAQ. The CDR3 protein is CASSFPGEKLFF. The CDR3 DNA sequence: TGTGCCAGCAGCTTTCCAGGAGAAAAACTGTTTTTT. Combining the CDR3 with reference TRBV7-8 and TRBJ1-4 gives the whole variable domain GAGVSQSPRYKVAKRGQDVALRCDPISGHVSLFWYQQALGQGPEFLTYFQNEAQLDKSGLPSDRFFAERPEGSVSTLKIQRTQQEDSAVYLCASSFPGEKLFFGSGTQLSVL.

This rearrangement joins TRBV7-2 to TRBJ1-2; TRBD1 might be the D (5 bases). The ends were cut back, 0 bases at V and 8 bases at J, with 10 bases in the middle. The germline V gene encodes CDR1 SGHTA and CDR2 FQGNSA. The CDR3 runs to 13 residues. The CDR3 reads CASSLAAGKGYTF. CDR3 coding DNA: TGTGCCAGCAGCTTAGCGGCAGGGAAAGGCTACACCTTC.

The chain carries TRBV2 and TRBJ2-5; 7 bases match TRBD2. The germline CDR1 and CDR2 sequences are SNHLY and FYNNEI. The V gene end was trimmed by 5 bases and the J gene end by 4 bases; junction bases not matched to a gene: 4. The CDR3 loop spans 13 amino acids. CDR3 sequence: CASSYTGGETQYF. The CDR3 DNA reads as TGTGCCAGCAGTTACACGGGGGGAGAGACCCAGTACTTC.

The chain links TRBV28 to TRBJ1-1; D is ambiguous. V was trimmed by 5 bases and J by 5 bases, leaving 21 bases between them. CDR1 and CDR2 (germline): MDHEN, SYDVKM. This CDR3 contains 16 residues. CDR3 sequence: CASSAQLRLRTTEAFF. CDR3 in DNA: TGTGCCAGCAGTGCTCAGCTTAGGCTCCGAACAACTGAAGCTTTCTTT.

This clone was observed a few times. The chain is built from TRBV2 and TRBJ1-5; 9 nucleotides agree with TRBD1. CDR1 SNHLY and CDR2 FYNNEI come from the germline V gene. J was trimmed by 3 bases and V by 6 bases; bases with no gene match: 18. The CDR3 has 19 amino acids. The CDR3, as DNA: TGTGCCAGCAGGTCGGAGATTGGCTCGACAGGGGGAATCAATCAGCCCCAGCATTTT. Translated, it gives CASRSEIGSTGGINQPQHF.

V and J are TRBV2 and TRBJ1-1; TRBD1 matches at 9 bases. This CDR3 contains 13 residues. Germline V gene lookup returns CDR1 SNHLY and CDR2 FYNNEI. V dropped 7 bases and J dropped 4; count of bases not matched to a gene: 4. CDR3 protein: CASNHRGPTEAFF. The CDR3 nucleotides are TGTGCCAGCAATCACAGGGGGCCCACTGAAGCTTTCTTT.

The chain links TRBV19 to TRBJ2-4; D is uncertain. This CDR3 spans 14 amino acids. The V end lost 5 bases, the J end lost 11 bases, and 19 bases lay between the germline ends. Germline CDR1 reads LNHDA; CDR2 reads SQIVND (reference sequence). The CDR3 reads CASSGVPSHRVQYF. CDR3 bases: TGTGCCAGTAGTGGGGTCCCTTCCCATAGAGTTCAGTACTTC.

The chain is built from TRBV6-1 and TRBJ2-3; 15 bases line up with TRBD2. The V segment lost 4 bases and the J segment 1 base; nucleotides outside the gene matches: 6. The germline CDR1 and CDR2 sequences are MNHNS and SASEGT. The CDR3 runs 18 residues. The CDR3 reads CASSGPGLAGGRTDTQYF. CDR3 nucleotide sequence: TGTGCCAGCAGTGGTCCGGGACTAGCGGGAGGACGCACAGATACGCAGTATTTT.

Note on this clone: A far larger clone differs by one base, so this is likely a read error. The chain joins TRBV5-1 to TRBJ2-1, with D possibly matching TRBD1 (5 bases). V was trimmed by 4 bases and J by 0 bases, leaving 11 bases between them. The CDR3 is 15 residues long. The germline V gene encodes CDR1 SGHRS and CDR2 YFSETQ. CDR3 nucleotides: TGCGCCAGCAGCGCCGACAGCATCTCCTACAATGAGCAGTTCTTC. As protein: CASSADSISYNEQFF.

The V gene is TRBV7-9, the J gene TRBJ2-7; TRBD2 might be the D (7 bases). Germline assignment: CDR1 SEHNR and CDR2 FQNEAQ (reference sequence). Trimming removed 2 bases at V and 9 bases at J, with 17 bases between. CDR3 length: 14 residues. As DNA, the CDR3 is TGTGCCAGCAGCTTAACCGGAGGGGGACTATCGCAGTACTTC. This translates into CASSLTGGGLSQYF. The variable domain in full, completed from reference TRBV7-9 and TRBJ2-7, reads DTGVSQNPRHKITKRGQNVTFRCDPISEHNRLYWYRQTLGQGPEFLTYFQNEAQLEKSRLLSDRFSAERPKGSFSTLEIQRTEQGDSAMYLCASSLTGGGLSQYFGPGTRLTVT.

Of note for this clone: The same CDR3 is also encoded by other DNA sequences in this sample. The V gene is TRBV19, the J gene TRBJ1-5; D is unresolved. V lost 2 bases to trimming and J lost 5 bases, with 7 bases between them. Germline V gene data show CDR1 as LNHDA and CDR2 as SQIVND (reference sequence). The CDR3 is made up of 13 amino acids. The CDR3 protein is CASSITEDQPQHF. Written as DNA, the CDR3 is TGTGCCAGTAGTATAACTGAAGATCAGCCCCAGCATTTT.

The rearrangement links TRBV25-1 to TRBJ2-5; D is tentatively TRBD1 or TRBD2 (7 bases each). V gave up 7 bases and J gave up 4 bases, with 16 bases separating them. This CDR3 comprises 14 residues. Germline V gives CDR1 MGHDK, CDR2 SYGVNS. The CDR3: CASTTAGGGETQYF. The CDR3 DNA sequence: TGTGCCAGCACCACTGCAGGGGGGGGAGAGACCCAGTACTTC.

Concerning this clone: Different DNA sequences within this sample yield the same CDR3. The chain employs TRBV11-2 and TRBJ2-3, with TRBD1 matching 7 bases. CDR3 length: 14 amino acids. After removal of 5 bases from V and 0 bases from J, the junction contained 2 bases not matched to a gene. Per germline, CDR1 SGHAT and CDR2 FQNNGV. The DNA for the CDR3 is TGTGCCAGCAGCCCGGGACAGAGCACAGATACGCAGTATTTT. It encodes CASSPGQSTDTQYF.

DNA for the CDR3: TGTGCCAGCAGTTTAGGTGGGAACTATGGCTACACCTTC. Its translation: CASSLGGNYGYTF. The chain carries TRBV28 and TRBJ1-2; no firm D call. This CDR3 is built from 13 residues. The germline V gene has CDR1 MDHEN and CDR2 SYDVKM. The V and J ends lost 2 bases and 2 bases respectively, with 6 bases between them.